Below, 8 T cell receptor beta chains from the same sample are listed, as sequenced in a study of human thymus T cells (dated by TCRdb to the early 2020s). Library creation used the immunoSEQ multiplex PCR assay. The table was pulled from immuneACCESS by TCRdb, which kept in-frame rearrangements only. Such tables lose some clones; where checked, under half of the loss comes from unresolved V genes, and the rest has no known cause. The sample table records about 43,000 clones; around 93% of these occur just once. Under 0.2% of the sample is taken by the ten largest. Sequencing input: blood. These receptors all stem from a girl less than two years old with a congenital heart defect but otherwise immunologically healthy.

The chain carries TRBV10-3 and TRBJ1-5, with 10 bases fitting TRBD1. Germline V gene data show CDR1 as ENHRY and CDR2 as SYGVKD. There are 13 residues in the CDR3. V lost 11 bases, J lost 9 bases, and 10 bases stayed unmatched. CDR3 region: CAVLDRGQLPQHF. The CDR3, as DNA: TGTGCCGTTCTCGACAGGGGGCAGTTGCCCCAGCATTTT.

The chain joins TRBV19 to TRBJ2-5; no reliable D call. The J call is uncertain, as TRBJ2-7 better fits the DNA end. The length of the CDR3 is 13 residues. Germline CDR1 and CDR2: LNHDA and SQIVND (reference sequence). The CDR3 region has the DNA TGTGCCAGTAGTAGAACACAGTACTACGAGCAGTACTTC. It translates to CASSRTQYYEQYF.

V is TRBV30 and J is TRBJ2-7, with 10 bases identical to TRBD2. Germline CDR1 and CDR2: GTSNPN and SVGIG (reference sequence). J gave up 0 bases and V 4 bases, and 0 bases lay outside the gene matches. The CDR3 extends over 13 amino acids. The CDR3 nucleotides read TGTGCCTGGACTAGCGGGAGCTCCTACGAGCAGTACTTC. Encoded protein: CAWTSGSSYEQYF.

The rearrangement joins TRBV5-1 to TRBJ1-4; 8 positions agree with TRBD1. V dropped 5 bases and J dropped 3; count of bases not matched to a gene: 6. In germline, CDR1 is SGHRS, CDR2 YFSETQ. This CDR3 region has 15 residues. The CDR3 loop reads CASRRTGRPNEKLFF. CDR3 in DNA: TGCGCCAGCAGGCGGACAGGGCGGCCTAATGAAAAACTGTTTTTT.

V is TRBV28 and J is TRBJ2-2; D could derive from TRBD1 or TRBD2 (6 bases each). With 7 bases removed from V and 4 bases from J, the gap between germline ends came to 7 bases. The CDR3 is 12 amino acids. Germline CDR1 reads MDHEN; CDR2 reads SYDVKM. The CDR3 region has the DNA TGTGCCAGCAAGGGGGGCACCGGGGAGCTGTTTTTT. Its protein product is CASKGGTGELFF.

The V and J genes are TRBV11-2 and TRBJ2-7, with a weak D call TRBD2 (6 bases). V was shortened by 4 bases and J by 3 bases, with 19 bases between the two germline ends. This CDR3 is built from 16 residues. The germline V gene encodes CDR1 SGHAT and CDR2 FQNNGV. The CDR3 loop reads CASSSLLPRDVYEQYF. The CDR3 DNA reads as TGTGCCAGCAGCTCCCTCCTCCCGCGGGATGTCTACGAGCAGTACTTC.

The chain joins TRBV18 to TRBJ1-4, with D tentatively TRBD1 (5 bases). CDR3 size: 15 residues. With 2 bases removed from V and 7 bases from J, the gap between germline ends came to 14 bases. The germline V gene encodes CDR1 KGHSH and CDR2 LQKENI. The CDR3 DNA reads as TGTGCCAGCTCACCAGGGACTGGTAGGAGTGAAAAACTGTTTTTT. Its protein is CASSPGTGRSEKLFF.

The chain combines TRBV4-3 with TRBJ2-7; 8 bases are a match to TRBD1. The CDR3 contains 16 residues. V lost 2 bases to trimming and J lost 4 bases; unmatched junction nucleotides: 10. CDR1 and CDR2 from the germline V gene are LGHNA and YSLEER. CDR3 residues: CASSQSTGTGLYEQYF. The CDR3 DNA reads TGCGCCAGCAGCCAATCGACCGGGACAGGTTTGTACGAGCAGTACTTC.